A selection of T cell receptor beta chains follows, all from one sample in a study of T cell responses to AZD1222 COVID-19 vaccine. Only in-frame clones appear in the TCRdb table, and some are missing; sequencing was by immunoSEQ multiplex PCR. The data contain 130,000 or so clones, about 86% of them seen just once; the ten biggest clones take up roughly an eighth. The starting material was peripheral blood, obtained on day 0 of AZD1222 vaccination. These receptors were taken from an adult in good health. Each CDR3 is given with its conserved first and last residue. Fields, in order: clone size, J gene, D gene, V gene, CDR3 protein, CDR3 DNA. A D gene is named only where the DNA matches it firmly. The listing skips clone size in some rows; elsewhere it reads once, few, many or a size class.

NA,TRBJ1-5,TRBD1,TRBV6-5,CASSRDRGNQPQHF,TGTGCCAGCAGCCGGGACAGGGGAAATCAGCCCCAGCATTTT
NA,TRBJ2-1,NA,TRBV5-6,CASARGGASYNEQFF,TGTGCCAGCGCACGAGGGGGGGCGTCCTACAATGAGCAGTTCTTC
NA,TRBJ1-5,NA,TRBV2,CASILDSSNQPQHF,TGTGCCAGCATCCTAGACAGTAGCAATCAGCCCCAGCATTTT
NA,TRBJ2-7,TRBD1,TRBV10-3,CAISHRGEDEQYF,TGTGCCATCAGTCACAGGGGCGAGGACGAGCAGTACTTC
NA,TRBJ1-2,TRBD1,TRBV4-3,CASSQDRILGQGRYGYTF,TGCGCCAGCAGCCAAGACCGCATACTTGGACAGGGAAGATATGGCTACACCTTC
once,TRBJ1-1,NA,TRBV28,CASSQPTVNTEAFF,TGTGCCAGCAGCCAACCGACGGTGAACACTGAAGCTTTCTTT
NA,TRBJ1-1,TRBD1,TRBV7-9,CASSSPGTGSEAFF,TGTGCCAGCAGCTCCCCCGGGACAGGGAGTGAAGCTTTCTTT
NA,TRBJ2-3,NA,TRBV11-2,CASSLGASMRTDTQYF,TGTGCCAGCAGCTTAGGGGCTAGCATGCGAACAGATACGCAGTATTTT
NA,TRBJ2-7,NA,TRBV3-1/TRBV3-2,CASSQGTEGEQYF,TGTGCCAGCAGCCAAGGGACCGAGGGTGAGCAGTACTTC
NA,TRBJ2-3,NA,TRBV19,CASSIAGRNADTQYF,TGTGCCAGTAGTATAGCGGGGCGAAATGCAGATACGCAGTATTTT
NA,TRBJ2-7,TRBD2,TRBV18,CASSPLAGISLLSYEQYF,TGTGCCAGCTCACCACTAGCGGGCATAAGCCTCCTCTCCTACGAGCAGTACTTC
NA,TRBJ1-6,NA,TRBV7-2,CASSSQGQPYNSPLHF,TGTGCCAGCAGCTCTCAAGGACAGCCCTATAATTCACCCCTCCACTTT
NA,TRBJ1-3,TRBD1,TRBV7-9,CASSGQGVGAGNTIYF,TGTGCCAGCAGCGGACAGGGGGTAGGCGCTGGAAACACCATATATTTT
NA,TRBJ1-5,TRBD1,TRBV6-2/TRBV6-3,CASSYLGQGSNQPQHF,TGTGCCAGCAGTTACCTCGGACAGGGGAGCAATCAGCCCCAGCATTTT
NA,TRBJ2-7,NA,TRBV7-9,CASSYDPGHFLYEQYF,TGTGCCAGCAGCTATGATCCGGGACACTTCCTCTACGAGCAGTACTTC
NA,TRBJ2-4,NA,TRBV28,CASSLTENIQYF,TGTGCCAGCAGTTTAACAGAAAACATTCAGTACTTC
NA,TRBJ2-1,TRBD2,TRBV5-1,CASSLHFSGGLVNEQFF,TGCGCCAGCAGCTTGCATTTCAGCGGGGGGCTCGTCAATGAGCAGTTCTTC
NA,TRBJ1-2,NA,TRBV6-4,CASSDTPQGLGGYTF,TGTGCCAGCAGTGACACACCTCAGGGGCTTGGCGGCTACACCTTC
NA,TRBJ1-3,NA,TRBV2,CASSVAGAGSGNTIYF,TGTGCCAGCAGTGTAGCAGGGGCGGGCTCTGGAAACACCATATATTTT
NA,TRBJ2-4,NA,TRBV2,CASSQGPKNIQYF,TGTGCCAGCAGTCAGGGGCCCAAAAACATTCAGTACTTC
NA,TRBJ1-1,TRBD1,TRBV4-3,CASSQDALRDRGTRTEAFF,TGCGCCAGCAGCCAAGACGCTTTGCGAGACAGGGGGACGAGGACTGAAGCTTTCTTT
once,TRBJ2-1,NA,TRBV30,CAWSFLRAYNEQFF,TGTGCCTGGAGTTTCCTCCGGGCTTACAATGAGCAGTTCTTC
NA,TRBJ1-6,NA,TRBV28,CASSLLGQGMSSYNSPLHF,TGTGCCAGCAGTTTATTAGGGCAGGGGATGAGCTCCTATAATTCACCCCTCCACTTT
NA,TRBJ2-1,NA,TRBV27,CASSFSSYNEQFF,TGTGCCAGCAGTTTCAGCTCCTACAATGAGCAGTTCTTC